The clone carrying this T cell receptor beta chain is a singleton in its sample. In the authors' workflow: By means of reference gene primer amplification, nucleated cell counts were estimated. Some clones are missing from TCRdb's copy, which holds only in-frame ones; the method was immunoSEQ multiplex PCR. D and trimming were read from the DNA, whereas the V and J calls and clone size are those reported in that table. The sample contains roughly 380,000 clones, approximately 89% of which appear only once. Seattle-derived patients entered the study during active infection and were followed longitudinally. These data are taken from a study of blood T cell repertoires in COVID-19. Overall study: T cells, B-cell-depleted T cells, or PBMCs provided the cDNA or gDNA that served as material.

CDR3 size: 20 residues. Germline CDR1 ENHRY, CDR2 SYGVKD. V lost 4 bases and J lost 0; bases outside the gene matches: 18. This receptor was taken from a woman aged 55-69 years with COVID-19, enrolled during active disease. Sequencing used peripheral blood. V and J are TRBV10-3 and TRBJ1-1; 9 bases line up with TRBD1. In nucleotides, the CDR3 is TGTGCCATCAGTGTGGGCGTCCGGGACAGGGTTGGGGAGGTGAACACTGAAGCTTTCTTT. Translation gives CAISVGVRDRVGEVNTEAFF.